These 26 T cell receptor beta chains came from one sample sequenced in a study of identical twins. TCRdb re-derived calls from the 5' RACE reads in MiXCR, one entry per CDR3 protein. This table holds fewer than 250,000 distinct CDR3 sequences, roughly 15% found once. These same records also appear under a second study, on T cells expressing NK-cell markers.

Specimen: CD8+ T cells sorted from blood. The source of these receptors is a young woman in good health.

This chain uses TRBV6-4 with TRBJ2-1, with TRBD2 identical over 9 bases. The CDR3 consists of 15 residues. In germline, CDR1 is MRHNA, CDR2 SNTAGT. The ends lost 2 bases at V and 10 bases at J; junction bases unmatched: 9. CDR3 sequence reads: CASSDIGLAGREQFF. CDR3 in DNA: TGTGCCAGCAGTGACATTGGGCTAGCGGGACGGGAGCAGTTCTTC.

DNA for the CDR3: TGTGCCAGCAACTTCCAGGGTTCCGCCTACGAGCAGTACTTC. It codes for CASNFQGSAYEQYF. The rearrangement uses TRBV5-6 and TRBJ2-7; a possible D gene is TRBD1 (5 bases). Between the trimmed V and J ends, which lost 6 bases and 2 bases, there was a span of 15 bases. There are 14 residues in the CDR3. In germline, CDR1 is SGHDT, CDR2 YYEEEE. The complete variable domain, with remaining parts taken from reference TRBV5-6 and TRBJ2-7, reads DAGVTQSPTHLIKTRGQQVTLRCSPKSGHDTVSWYQQALGQGPQFIFQYYEEEERQRGNFPDRFSGHQFPNYSSELNVNALLLGDSALYLCASNFQGSAYEQYFGPGTRLTVT.

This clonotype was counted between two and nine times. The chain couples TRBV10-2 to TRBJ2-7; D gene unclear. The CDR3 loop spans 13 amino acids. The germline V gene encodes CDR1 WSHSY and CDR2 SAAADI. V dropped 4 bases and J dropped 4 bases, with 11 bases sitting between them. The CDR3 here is CASSGLRGYEQYF. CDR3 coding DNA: TGCGCCAGCAGTGGATTGAGAGGATACGAGCAGTACTTC.

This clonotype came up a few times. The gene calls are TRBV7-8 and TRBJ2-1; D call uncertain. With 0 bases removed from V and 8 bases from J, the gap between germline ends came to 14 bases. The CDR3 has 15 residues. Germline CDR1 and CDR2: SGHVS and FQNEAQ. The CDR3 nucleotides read TGTGCCAGCAGCTTAGCTCGACCTCTCGCGCATGAGCAGTTCTTC. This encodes CASSLARPLAHEQFF.

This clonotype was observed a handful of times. For the CDR3, the DNA is TGCGCCAGCAGCTTGAAAGCGGGGGGGGACCAAGAGACCCAGTACTTC. This gives the protein CASSLKAGGDQETQYF. The genes are TRBV5-1 and TRBJ2-5; 10 positions match TRBD2. The germline V gene encodes CDR1 SGHRS and CDR2 YFSETQ. V shed 1 base, J shed 0 bases, and the junction held 3 bases outside the gene matches. This CDR3 has 16 residues.

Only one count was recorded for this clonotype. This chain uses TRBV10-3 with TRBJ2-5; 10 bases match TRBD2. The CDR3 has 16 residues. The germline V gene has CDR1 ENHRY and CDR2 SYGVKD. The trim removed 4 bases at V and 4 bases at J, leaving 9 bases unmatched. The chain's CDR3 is CAISGSGLAKGETQYF. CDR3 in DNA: TGTGCCATCAGTGGGTCGGGACTAGCGAAGGGAGAGACCCAGTACTTC.

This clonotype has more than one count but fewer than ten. CDR3 in DNA: TGCAGCACTACGGGACAGGGGGATCCCGGGGAGCTGTTTTTT. Its translation is CSTTGQGDPGELFF. The rearrangement uses TRBV29-1 and TRBJ2-2; 11 bases fit TRBD1. Germline CDR1 SQVTM, CDR2 ANQGSEA. The CDR3 has 14 amino acids. V was clipped by 8 bases and J by 6 bases; unmatched bases: 8.

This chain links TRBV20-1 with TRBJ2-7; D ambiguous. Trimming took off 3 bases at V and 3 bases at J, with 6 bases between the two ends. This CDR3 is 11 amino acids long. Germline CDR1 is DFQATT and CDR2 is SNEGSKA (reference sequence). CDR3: CSARDHYEQYF. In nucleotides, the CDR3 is TGCAGTGCTAGGGACCACTACGAGCAGTACTTC.

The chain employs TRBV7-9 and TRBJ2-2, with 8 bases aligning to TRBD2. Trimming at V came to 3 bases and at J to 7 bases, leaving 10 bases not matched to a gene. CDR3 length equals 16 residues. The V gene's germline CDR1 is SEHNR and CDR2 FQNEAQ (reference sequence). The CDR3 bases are TGTGCCAGCAGCTTCCCTAACGGGAGGGCCGTCGGGGAGCTGTTTTTT. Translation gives CASSFPNGRAVGELFF.

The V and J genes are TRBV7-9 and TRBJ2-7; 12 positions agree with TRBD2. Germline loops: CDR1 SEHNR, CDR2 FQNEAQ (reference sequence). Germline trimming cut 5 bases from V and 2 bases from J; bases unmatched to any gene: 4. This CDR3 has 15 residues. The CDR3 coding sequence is TGTGCCAGCAGCCCGCGGACTAGCGGGGCCTACGAGCAGTACTTC. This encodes CASSPRTSGAYEQYF.

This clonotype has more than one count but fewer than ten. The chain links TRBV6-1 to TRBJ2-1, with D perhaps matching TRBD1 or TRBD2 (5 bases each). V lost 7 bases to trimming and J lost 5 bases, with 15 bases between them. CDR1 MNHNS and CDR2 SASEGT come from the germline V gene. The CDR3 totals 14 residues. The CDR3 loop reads CASTWGYSDNEQFF. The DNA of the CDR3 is TGTGCCAGCACCTGGGGGTATTCGGACAATGAGCAGTTCTTC.

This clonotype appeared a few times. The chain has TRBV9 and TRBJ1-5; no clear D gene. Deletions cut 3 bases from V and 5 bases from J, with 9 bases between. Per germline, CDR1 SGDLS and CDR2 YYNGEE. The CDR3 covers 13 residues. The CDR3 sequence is CASSDGIHQPQHF. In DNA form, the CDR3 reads TGTGCCAGCAGCGATGGGATACATCAGCCCCAGCATTTT.

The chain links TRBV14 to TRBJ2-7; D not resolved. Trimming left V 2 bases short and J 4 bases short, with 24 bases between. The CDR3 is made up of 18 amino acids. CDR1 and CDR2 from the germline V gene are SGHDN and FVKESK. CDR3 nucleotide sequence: TGTGCCAGCAGCCAATATCCCGTCCCCCAGGTCCACGGATACGAGCAGTACTTC. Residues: CASSQYPVPQVHGYEQYF.

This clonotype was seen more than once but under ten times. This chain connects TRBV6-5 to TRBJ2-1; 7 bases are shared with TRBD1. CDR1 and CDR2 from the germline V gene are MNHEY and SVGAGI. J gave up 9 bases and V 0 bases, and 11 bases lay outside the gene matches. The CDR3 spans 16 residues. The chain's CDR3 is CASSYSSSVYRGEQFF. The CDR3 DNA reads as TGTGCCAGCAGTTACTCGTCCTCCGTATACAGGGGTGAGCAGTTCTTC.

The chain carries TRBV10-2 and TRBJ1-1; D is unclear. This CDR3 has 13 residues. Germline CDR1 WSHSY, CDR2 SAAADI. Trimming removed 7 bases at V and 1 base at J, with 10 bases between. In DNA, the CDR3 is TGCGCCAGCAATCGAGGGCAGAACACTGAAGCTTTCTTT. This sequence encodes CASNRGQNTEAFF.

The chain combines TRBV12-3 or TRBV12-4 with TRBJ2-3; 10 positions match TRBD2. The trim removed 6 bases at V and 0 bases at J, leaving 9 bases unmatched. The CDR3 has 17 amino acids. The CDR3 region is CASSAPPGLASTDTQYF. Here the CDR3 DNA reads TGTGCCAGCAGCGCACCACCGGGACTAGCGAGCACAGATACGCAGTATTTT.

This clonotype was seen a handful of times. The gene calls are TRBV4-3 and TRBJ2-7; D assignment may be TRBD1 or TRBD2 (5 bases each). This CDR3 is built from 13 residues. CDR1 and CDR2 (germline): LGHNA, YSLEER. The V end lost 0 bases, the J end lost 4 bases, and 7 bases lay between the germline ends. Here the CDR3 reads CASSQDWGYEQYF. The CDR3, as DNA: TGCGCCAGCAGCCAAGATTGGGGGTACGAGCAGTACTTC.

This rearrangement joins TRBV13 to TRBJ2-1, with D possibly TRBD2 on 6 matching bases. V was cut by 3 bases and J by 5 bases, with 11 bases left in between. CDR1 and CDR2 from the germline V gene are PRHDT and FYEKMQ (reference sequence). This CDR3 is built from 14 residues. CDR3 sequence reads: CASSFRDLNNEQFF. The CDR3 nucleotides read TGTGCCAGCAGCTTCCGGGACTTAAACAATGAGCAGTTCTTC.

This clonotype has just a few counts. DNA of the CDR3: TGTGCCAGCAGTTTAAGGACAGGTATCCCGCATCCGAACACCGGGGAGCTGTTTTTT. Translating gives CASSLRTGIPHPNTGELFF. The rearrangement joins TRBV28 to TRBJ2-2; TRBD1 matches 7 bases. V trimming: 2 bases; J trimming: 0 bases; junction bases outside the gene matches: 12. There are 19 residues in the CDR3. The germline gives CDR1 MDHEN, CDR2 SYDVKM.

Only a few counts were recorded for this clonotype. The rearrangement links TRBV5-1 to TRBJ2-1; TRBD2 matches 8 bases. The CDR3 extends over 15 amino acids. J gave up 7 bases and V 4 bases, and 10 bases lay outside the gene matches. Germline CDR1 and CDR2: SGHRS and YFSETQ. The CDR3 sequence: CASSREGIVGNEQFF. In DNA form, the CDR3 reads TGCGCCAGCAGCCGGGAGGGGATTGTGGGGAATGAGCAGTTCTTC.

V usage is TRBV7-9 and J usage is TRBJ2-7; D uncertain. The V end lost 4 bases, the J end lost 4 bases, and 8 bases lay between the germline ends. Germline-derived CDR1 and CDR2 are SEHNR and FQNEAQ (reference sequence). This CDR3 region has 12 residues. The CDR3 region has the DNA TGTGCCAGCAGCTCTGATGCGTACGAGCAGTACTTC. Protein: CASSSDAYEQYF.

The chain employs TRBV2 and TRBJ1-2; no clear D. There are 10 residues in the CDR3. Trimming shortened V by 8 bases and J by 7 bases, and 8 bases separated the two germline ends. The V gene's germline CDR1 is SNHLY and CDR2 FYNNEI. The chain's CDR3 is CASSERGYTF. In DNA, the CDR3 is TGTGCCAGCTCCGAACGTGGCTACACCTTC.

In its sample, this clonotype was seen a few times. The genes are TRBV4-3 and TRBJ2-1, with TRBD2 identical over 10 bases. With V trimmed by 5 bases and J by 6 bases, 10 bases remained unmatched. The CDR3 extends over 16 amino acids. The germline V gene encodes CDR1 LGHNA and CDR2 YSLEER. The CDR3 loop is CASSYFSGRPVNEQFF. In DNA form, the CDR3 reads TGCGCCAGCAGCTATTTTAGCGGGAGGCCCGTCAATGAGCAGTTCTTC.

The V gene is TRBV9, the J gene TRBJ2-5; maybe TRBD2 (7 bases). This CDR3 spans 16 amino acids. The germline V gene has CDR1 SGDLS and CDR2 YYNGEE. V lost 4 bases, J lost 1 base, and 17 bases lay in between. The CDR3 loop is CASSLQPRGAQETQYF. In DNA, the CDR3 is TGTGCCAGCAGCCTCCAACCCCGGGGGGCCCAAGAGACCCAGTACTTC.

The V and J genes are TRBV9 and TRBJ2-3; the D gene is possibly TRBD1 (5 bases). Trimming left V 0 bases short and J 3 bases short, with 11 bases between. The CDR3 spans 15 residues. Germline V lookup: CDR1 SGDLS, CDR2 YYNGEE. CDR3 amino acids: CASSVDGRETDTQYF. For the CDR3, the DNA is TGTGCCAGCAGCGTAGATGGCAGGGAAACAGATACGCAGTATTTT.

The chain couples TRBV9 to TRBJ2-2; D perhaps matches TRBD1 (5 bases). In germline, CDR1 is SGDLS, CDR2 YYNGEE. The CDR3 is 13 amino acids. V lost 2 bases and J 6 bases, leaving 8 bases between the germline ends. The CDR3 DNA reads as TGTGCCAGCAGCGTCAGGGTTCCCGGGGAGCTGTTTTTT. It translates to CASSVRVPGELFF.